This entry lists 12 T cell receptor beta chains sequenced from one sample in a study of response to subunit inactivated influenza vaccine. TCRdb called the RT-PCR reads again in MiXCR, with one record for every CDR3 protein. The table shows hundreds of thousands of distinct CDR3 sequences, with approximately 15% occurring only once. The material was PBMCs from blood, obtained 14 to 15 days before vaccination. Receptors were obtained from a man in his fifties who received an inactivated influenza vaccine.

This clonotype was counted between two and nine times. The genes are TRBV29-1 and TRBJ1-2, with TRBD1 matching 9 bases. In germline, CDR1 is SQVTM, CDR2 ANQGSEA. Trimming at V came to 6 bases and at J to 8 bases, leaving 7 bases not matched to a gene. CDR3 length: 12 residues. CDR3 DNA sequence: TGCAGCGTAGCCGGGACAGGGCGGGGCTACACCTTC. Translation gives CSVAGTGRGYTF. Full variable domain (remainder filled in from reference TRBV29-1 and TRBJ1-2): SAVISQKPSRDICQRGTSLTIQCQVDSQVTMMFWYRQQPGQSLTLIATANQGSEATYESGFVIDKFPISRPNLTFSTLTVSNMSPEDSSIYLCSVAGTGRGYTFGSGTRLTVV.

This clonotype was counted between two and nine times. Here the CDR3 DNA reads TGCAGTGCTGACCCGATCGGGGGGGTATTTGAGCAGTTCTTC. Protein sequence: CSADPIGGVFEQFF. V and J are TRBV20-1 and TRBJ2-1; 8 positions match TRBD2. Germline assignment: CDR1 DFQATT and CDR2 SNEGSKA (reference sequence). The CDR3 spans 14 residues. V lost 5 bases, J lost 9 bases, and 12 bases stayed unmatched.

The chain has TRBV28 and TRBJ1-5; TRBD1 aligns across 7 bases. CDR1 and CDR2 (germline): MDHEN, SYDVKM. This CDR3 has 15 amino acids. With V trimmed by 4 bases and J by 3 bases, 6 bases remained unmatched. As DNA, the CDR3 is TGTGCCAGCAGTTCCCAGGGGGAGTTCAATCAGCCCCAGCATTTT. This sequence encodes CASSSQGEFNQPQHF.

This chain uses TRBV10-2 with TRBJ2-1; no firm D call. From germline, CDR1 is WSHSY and CDR2 SAAADI. Deletions cut 6 bases from V and 7 bases from J, with 16 bases between. The CDR3 contains 14 residues. In DNA form, the CDR3 reads TGCGCCAGCAGGCAACGGCCAGAGCAGAATGAGCAGTTCTTC. Its protein product is CASRQRPEQNEQFF.

In this sample, this clonotype turned up a few times. The chain employs TRBV7-9 and TRBJ1-1; D remains unclear. The CDR3 is 12 amino acids. V was cut by 5 bases and J by 7 bases, with 11 bases left in between. CDR1 and CDR2 (germline): SEHNR, FQNEAQ (reference sequence). The CDR3 is CASSPPANEAFF. The CDR3 nucleotides read TGTGCCAGCAGCCCCCCGGCGAATGAAGCTTTCTTT.

About this clonotype itself: The CDR3 end shows no conserved phenylalanine or tryptophan, and so a read error is likely. J is TRBJ2-1 and V is TRBV6-4; D perhaps matches TRBD1 (6 bases). Trimming left V 4 bases short and J 11 bases short, with 15 bases between. The germline V gene encodes CDR1 MRHNA and CDR2 SNTAGT. The length of the CDR3 is 13 residues. CDR3 residues: CASSGTGQGKQFL. The CDR3 coding sequence is TGTGCCAGCAGTGGGACGGGGCAGGGGAAGCAGTTCTTA.

This clonotype was found a few times. The J gene is TRBJ2-7, the V gene TRBV20-1; TRBD2 matches at 10 bases. V lost 6 bases, J lost 5 bases, and 10 bases stayed unmatched. Germline V CDR1 and CDR2: DFQATT, SNEGSKA (reference sequence). This CDR3 is 14 amino acids long. The CDR3 region is CSAPRTSGFHEQYF. The CDR3 bases are TGCAGTGCCCCCAGGACTAGCGGATTCCACGAGCAGTACTTC.

The chain's CDR3 is CSARDPLGTDYEQYF. CDR3 DNA sequence: TGCAGTGCTAGAGATCCATTAGGGACTGACTACGAGCAGTACTTC. This chain joins TRBV20-1 and TRBJ2-7, with D possibly being TRBD2 (6 bases). CDR3 length: 15 amino acids. Per germline, CDR1 DFQATT and CDR2 SNEGSKA (reference sequence). V lost 0 bases to trimming and J lost 3 bases, with 15 bases between them.

V and J are TRBV27 and TRBJ1-1, with D maybe TRBD1 (5 bases). The CDR3 is 16 amino acids. Germline V gene sequence: CDR1 MNHEY, CDR2 SMNVEV (reference sequence). V shed 10 bases and J shed 4 bases, with 25 bases lying between them. CDR3 amino acids: CATLPLWGSASTEAFF. The CDR3 region has the DNA TGTGCCACCCTCCCCCTTTGGGGGTCGGCGTCCACTGAAGCTTTCTTT.

This clonotype was counted between two and nine times. The rearrangement uses TRBV4-3 and TRBJ2-7; no reliable D call. Trimming removed 0 bases from V and 6 bases from J, with 12 bases in between. The CDR3 is made up of 14 amino acids. CDR1 is LGHNA, CDR2 YSLEER, per germline. CDR3 DNA: TGCGCCAGCAGCCAAGATCGTTACGTCGGCGAGCAGTACTTC. It encodes CASSQDRYVGEQYF.

This clonotype was seen at least ten times. The rearrangement links TRBV7-9 to TRBJ1-4, with 10 bases identical to TRBD1. The CDR3 consists of 15 residues. Germline CDR1 SEHNR, CDR2 FQNEAQ (reference sequence). Losses at the gene ends were 3 bases for V and 8 bases for J; bases not matched to a gene: 6. The CDR3 sequence: CASSLPGQGSEKLFF. The DNA of the CDR3 is TGTGCCAGCAGCTTGCCGGGACAGGGGAGCGAAAAACTGTTTTTT.

This clonotype was recorded once. The V and J genes are TRBV3-1 and TRBJ2-6, with a possible D match to TRBD1 (5 bases). Germline CDR1 LGHDT, CDR2 YNNKEL (reference sequence). The length of the CDR3 is 17 residues. V gave up 1 base and J gave up 1 base, with 11 bases separating them. In nucleotides, the CDR3 is TGTGCCAGCAGCCAAGGAGCAGGGTATTCTGGGGCCAACGTCCTGACTTTC. Residues: CASSQGAGYSGANVLTF.